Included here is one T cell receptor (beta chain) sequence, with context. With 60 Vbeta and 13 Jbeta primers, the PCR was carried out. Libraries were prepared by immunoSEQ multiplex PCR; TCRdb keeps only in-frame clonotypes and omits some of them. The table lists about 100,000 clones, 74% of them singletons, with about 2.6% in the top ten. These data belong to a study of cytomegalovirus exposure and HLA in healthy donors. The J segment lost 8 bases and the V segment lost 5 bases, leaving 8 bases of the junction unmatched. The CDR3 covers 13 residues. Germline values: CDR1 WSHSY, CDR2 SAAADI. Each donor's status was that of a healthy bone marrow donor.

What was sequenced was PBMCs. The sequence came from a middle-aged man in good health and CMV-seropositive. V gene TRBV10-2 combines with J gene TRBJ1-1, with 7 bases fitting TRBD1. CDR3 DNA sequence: TGCGCCAGCAGTCTGGACAGGAGAAGAGAAGCTTTCTTT. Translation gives CASSLDRRREAFF.